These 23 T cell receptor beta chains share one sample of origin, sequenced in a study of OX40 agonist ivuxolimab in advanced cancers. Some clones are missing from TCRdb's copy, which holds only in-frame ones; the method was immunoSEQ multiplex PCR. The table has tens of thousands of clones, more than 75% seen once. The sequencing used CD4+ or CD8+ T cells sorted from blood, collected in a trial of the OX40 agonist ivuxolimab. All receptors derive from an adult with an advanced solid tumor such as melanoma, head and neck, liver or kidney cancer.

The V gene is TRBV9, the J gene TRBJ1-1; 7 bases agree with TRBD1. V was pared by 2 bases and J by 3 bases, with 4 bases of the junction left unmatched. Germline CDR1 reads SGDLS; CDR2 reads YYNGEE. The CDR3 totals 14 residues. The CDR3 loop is CASSVRGQDTEAFF. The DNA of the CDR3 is TGTGCCAGCAGCGTTAGGGGGCAGGACACTGAAGCTTTCTTT.

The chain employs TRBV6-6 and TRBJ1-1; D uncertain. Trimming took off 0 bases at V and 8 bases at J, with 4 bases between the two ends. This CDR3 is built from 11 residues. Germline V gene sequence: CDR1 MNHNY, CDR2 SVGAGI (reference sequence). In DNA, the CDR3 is TGTGCCAGCAGTTACTCAGGGGAAGCTTTCTTT. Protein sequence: CASSYSGEAFF.

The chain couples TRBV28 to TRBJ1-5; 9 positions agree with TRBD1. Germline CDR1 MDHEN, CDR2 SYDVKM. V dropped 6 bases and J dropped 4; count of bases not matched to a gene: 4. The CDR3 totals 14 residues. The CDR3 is CASRRTGDNQPQHF. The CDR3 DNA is TGTGCCAGCAGAAGGACAGGGGATAATCAGCCCCAGCATTTT.

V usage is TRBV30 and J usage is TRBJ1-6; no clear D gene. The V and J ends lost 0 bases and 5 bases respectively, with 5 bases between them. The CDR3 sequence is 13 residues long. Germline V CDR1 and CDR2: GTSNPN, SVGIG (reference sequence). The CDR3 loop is CAWSVGDNSPLHF. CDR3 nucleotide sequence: TGTGCCTGGAGTGTAGGAGATAATTCACCCCTCCACTTT.

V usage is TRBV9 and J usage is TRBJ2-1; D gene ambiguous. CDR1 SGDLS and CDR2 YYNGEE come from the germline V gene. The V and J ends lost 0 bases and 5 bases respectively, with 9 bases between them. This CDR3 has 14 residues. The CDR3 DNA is TGTGCCAGCAGCGTAGCGGTCTGGGACAATGAGCAGTTCTTC. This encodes CASSVAVWDNEQFF.

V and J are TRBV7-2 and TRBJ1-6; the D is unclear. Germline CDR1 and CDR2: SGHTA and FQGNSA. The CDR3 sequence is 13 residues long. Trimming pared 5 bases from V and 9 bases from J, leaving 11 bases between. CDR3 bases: TGTGCCAGCAGCCACACTGGGAGTTCACCCCTCCACTTT. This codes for CASSHTGSSPLHF.

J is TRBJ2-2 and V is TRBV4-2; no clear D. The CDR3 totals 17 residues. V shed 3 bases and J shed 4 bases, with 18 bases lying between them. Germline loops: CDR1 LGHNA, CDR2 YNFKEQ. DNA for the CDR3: TGTGCCAGCAGCCAGGGGTCGGATCTCCCCCCCACCGGGGAGCTGTTTTTT. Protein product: CASSQGSDLPPTGELFF.

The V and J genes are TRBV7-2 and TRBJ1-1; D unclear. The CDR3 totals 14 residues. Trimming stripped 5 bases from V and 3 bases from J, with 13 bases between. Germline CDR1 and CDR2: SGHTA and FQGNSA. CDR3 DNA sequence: TGTGCCAGCAGCCCGTCCCCCAGGTACACTGAAGCTTTCTTT. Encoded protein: CASSPSPRYTEAFF.

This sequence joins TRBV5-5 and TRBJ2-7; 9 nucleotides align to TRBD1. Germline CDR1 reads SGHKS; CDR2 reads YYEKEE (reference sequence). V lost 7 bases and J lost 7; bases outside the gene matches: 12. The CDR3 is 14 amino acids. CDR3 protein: CASSPRDRVSEQYF. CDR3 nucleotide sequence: TGTGCCAGCTCCCCCCGGGACAGGGTTTCGGAGCAGTACTTC.

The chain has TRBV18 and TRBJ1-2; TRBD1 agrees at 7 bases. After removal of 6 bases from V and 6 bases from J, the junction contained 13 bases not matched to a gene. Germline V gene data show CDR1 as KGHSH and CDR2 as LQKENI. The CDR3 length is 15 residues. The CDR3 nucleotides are TGTGCCAGCTCCCCGTTAACAGGGGATGGGGATGGCTACACCTTC. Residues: CASSPLTGDGDGYTF.

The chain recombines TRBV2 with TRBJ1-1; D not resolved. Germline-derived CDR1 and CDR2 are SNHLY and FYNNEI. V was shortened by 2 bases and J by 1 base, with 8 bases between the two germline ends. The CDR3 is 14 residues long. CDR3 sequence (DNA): TGTGCCAGCAGTGAAAAACTATGGAACACTGAAGCTTTCTTT. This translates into CASSEKLWNTEAFF.

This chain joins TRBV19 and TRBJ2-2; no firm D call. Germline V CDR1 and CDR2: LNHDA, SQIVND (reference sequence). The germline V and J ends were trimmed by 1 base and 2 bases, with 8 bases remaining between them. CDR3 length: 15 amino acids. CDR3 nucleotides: TGTGCCAGTAGTATAGGTTCCAGAAACACCGGGGAGCTGTTTTTT. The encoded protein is CASSIGSRNTGELFF. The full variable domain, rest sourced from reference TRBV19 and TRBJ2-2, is DGGITQSPKYLFRKEGQNVTLSCEQNLNHDAMYWYRQDPGQGLRLIYYSQIVNDFQKGDIAEGYSVSREKKESFPLTVTSAQKNPTAFYLCASSIGSRNTGELFFGEGSRLTVL.

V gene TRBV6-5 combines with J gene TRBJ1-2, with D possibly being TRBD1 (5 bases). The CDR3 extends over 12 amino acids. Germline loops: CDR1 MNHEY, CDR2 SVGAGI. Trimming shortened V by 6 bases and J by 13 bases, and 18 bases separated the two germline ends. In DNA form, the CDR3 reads TGTGCCAGCAGCCGTCAAGGGCGAGGGGCCACCTTC. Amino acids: CASSRQGRGATF.

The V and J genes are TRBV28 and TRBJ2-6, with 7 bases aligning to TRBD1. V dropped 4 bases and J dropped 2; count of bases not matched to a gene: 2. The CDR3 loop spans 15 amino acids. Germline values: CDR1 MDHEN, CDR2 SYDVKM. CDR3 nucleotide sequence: TGTGCCAGCAGTTCCCAGGGGGCTGGGGCCAACGTCCTGACTTTC. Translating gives CASSSQGAGANVLTF.

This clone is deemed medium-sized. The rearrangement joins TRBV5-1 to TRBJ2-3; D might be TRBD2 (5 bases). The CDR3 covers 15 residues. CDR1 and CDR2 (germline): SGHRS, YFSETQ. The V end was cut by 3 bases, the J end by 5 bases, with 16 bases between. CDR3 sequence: CASSYATTGRDTQYF. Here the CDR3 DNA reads TGCGCCAGCAGCTATGCGACTACTGGTAGAGATACGCAGTATTTT.

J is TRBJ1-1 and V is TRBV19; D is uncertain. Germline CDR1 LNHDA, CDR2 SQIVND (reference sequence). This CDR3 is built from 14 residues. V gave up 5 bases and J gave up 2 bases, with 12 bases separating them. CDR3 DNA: TGTGCCAGTAGTTCTAAACAGAAAAACACTGAAGCTTTCTTT. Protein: CASSSKQKNTEAFF.

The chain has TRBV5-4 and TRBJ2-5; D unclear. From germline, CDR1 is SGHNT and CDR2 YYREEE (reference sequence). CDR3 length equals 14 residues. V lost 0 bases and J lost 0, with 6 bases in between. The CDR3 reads CASSLELNQETQYF. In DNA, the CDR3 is TGTGCCAGCAGCTTGGAACTAAACCAAGAGACCCAGTACTTC.

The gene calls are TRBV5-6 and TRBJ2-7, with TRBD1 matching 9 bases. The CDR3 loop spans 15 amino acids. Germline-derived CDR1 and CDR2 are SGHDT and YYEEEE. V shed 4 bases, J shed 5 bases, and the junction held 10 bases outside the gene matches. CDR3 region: CASSPTGTGSHEQYF. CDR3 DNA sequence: TGTGCCAGCAGCCCGACCGGGACAGGGTCCCACGAGCAGTACTTC.

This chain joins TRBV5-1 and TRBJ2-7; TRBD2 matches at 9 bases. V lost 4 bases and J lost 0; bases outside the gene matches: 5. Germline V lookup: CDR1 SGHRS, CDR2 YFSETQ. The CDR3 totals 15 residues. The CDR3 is CASSGLAGSSYEQYF. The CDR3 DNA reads TGCGCCAGCAGCGGCCTAGCGGGGTCCTCCTACGAGCAGTACTTC.

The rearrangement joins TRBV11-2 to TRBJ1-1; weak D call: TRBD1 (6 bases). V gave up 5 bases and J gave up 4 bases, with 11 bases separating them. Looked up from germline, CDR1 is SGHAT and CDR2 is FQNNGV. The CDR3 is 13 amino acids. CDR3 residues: CASSARGGTEAFF. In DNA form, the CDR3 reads TGTGCCAGCAGCGCCAGGGGTGGCACTGAAGCTTTCTTT.

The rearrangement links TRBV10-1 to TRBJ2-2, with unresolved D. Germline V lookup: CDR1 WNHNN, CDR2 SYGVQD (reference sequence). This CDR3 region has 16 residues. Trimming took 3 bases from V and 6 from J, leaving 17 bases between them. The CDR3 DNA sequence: TGCGCCAGCAGTGAAAGGGAAGCAGGCGGATCCGGGGAGCTGTTTTTT. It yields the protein CASSEREAGGSGELFF.

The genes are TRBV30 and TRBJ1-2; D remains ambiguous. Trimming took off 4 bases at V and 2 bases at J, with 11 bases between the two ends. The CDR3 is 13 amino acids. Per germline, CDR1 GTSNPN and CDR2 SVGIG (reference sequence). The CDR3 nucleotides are TGTGCCTGGACGGGCAGGCCGAACTATGGCTACACCTTC. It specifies CAWTGRPNYGYTF.

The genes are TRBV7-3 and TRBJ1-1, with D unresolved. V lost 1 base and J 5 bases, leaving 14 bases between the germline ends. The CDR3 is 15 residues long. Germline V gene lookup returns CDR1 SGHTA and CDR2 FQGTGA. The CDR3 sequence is CASSLIRVAGTEAFF. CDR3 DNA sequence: TGTGCCAGCAGCTTAATTAGAGTGGCGGGGACTGAAGCTTTCTTT.